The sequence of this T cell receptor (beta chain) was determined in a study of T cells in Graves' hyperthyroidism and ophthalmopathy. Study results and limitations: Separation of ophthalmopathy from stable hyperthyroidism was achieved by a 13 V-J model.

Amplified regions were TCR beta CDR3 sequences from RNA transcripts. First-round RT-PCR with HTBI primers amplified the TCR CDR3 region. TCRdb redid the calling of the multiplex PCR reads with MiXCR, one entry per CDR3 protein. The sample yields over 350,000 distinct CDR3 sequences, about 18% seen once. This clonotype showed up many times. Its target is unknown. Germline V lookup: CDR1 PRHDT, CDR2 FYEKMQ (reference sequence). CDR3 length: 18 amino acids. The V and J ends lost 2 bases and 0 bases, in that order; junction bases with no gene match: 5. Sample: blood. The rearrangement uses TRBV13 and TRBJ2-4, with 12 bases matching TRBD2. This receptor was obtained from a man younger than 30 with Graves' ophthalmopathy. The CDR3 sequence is CASSLTLAGGLAKNIQYF. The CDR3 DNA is TGTGCCAGCAGCTTAACCCTAGCGGGGGGGTTAGCCAAAAACATTCAGTACTTC.